Following are 32 T cell receptor beta chains from one sample sequenced in a study of CXCR3-negative and CXCR3-positive naive CD8 T cells. Points from the study as a whole: CXCR3-negative naive cells had less hydrophobic TRB CDR3s than did CXCR3-positive naive cells.

5' RACE with UMI labels generated the TRB cDNA libraries. Reanalyzing the 5' RACE reads, TCRdb keeps one entry per CDR3 protein, without DNA. The sample holds around 60,000 distinct CDR3 sequences. These receptors have no known antigen. The material sequenced was naive CXCR3+ CD8+ T cells from blood. Described subset: CD45RO-CCR7+CD27+CD95- naive CD8+ T cells expressing CXCR3 (TNR3+). These receptors were taken from a human donor in good health. Some clones in this sample may be carry-over from other donors' samples.

This CDR3 reads CASSFAGFHIQYF. The chain recombines TRBV12-3 or TRBV12-4 with TRBJ2-4. This CDR3 has 13 residues.

The rearrangement links TRBV29-1 to TRBJ2-6. Germline values: CDR1 SQVTM, CDR2 ANQGSEA. CDR3 size: 14 residues. CDR3 region: CSVYGQTGANVLTF.

V and J are TRBV7-6 and TRBJ2-3; TCRdb reports TRBD2, a call that lacks DNA to check it against. Germline CDR1 SGHVS, CDR2 FNYEAQ. The CDR3 runs 16 residues. Here the CDR3 reads CASSSPSGESTDTQYF.

This chain links TRBV5-5 with TRBJ2-1; TCRdb's assignment of TRBD2 cannot be checked, as there is no DNA. This CDR3 is built from 15 residues. Germline assignment: CDR1 SGHKS and CDR2 YYEKEE (reference sequence). The CDR3 loop is CASSPGRIRYNEQFF.

The V call is TRBV20-1, the J call TRBJ2-3. This CDR3 region has 14 residues. In germline, CDR1 is DFQATT, CDR2 SNEGSKA (reference sequence). The CDR3 region is CSVLRGASTDTQYF.

The chain recombines TRBV15 with TRBJ2-2; TCRdb reports TRBD1, a call that lacks DNA to check it against. CDR1 is LNHNV, CDR2 YYDKDF, per germline (reference sequence). The CDR3 totals 13 residues. CDR3 in amino acids: CATRPPNTGELFF.

The CDR3 loop is CSADRDREGNQPQHF. V and J are TRBV20-1 and TRBJ1-5; absent DNA, TCRdb's TRBD1 call cannot be checked. Germline V gives CDR1 DFQATT, CDR2 SNEGSKA (reference sequence). The CDR3 consists of 15 residues.

The chain joins TRBV15 to TRBJ1-6; TCRdb gives TRBD1 as the D gene, but with no DNA this cannot be confirmed. Germline assignment: CDR1 LNHNV and CDR2 YYDKDF (reference sequence). The CDR3 covers 15 residues. The CDR3 spells CATSRDGTGNSPLHF.

V usage is TRBV12-3 or TRBV12-4 and J usage is TRBJ2-7; the D gene TCRdb calls, TRBD2, cannot be checked with no DNA. The CDR3 spans 12 residues. Here the CDR3 reads CASSRVLYEQYF.

This chain uses TRBV7-3 with TRBJ1-1; TCRdb's D gene call, TRBD1, goes unchecked for lack of DNA. There are 14 residues in the CDR3. Germline lookup yields CDR1 SGHTA and CDR2 FQGTGA. The CDR3: CASSYSTGVTEAFF.

The V and J genes are TRBV7-9 and TRBJ2-7; as DNA is missing, the TRBD2 call by TCRdb cannot be tested. CDR1 is SEHNR and CDR2 is FQNEAQ in the germline V gene (reference sequence). The CDR3 consists of 14 residues. This CDR3 reads CASSTSPGPYEQYF.

The V call is TRBV15, the J call TRBJ2-1; TCRdb indicates TRBD1, and absent DNA this call remains unverified. The germline V gene has CDR1 LNHNV and CDR2 YYDKDF (reference sequence). There are 18 residues in the CDR3. The CDR3 is CATSRDPPGQGSGIEQFF.

The chain is built from TRBV6-5 and TRBJ2-6; the TCRdb call, TRBD1, lacks DNA for checking. This CDR3 region has 15 residues. Per the germline V gene, CDR1 is MNHEY and CDR2 is SVGAGI. Here the CDR3 reads CASRLQGSGANVLTF.

The chain combines TRBV29-1 with TRBJ2-7; TCRdb indicates TRBD1, and absent DNA this call remains unverified. From germline, CDR1 is SQVTM and CDR2 ANQGSEA. The CDR3 is 13 amino acids. CDR3 region: CSVQGVMSYEQYF.

The rearrangement links TRBV9 to TRBJ2-4; TCRdb calls TRBD1, which cannot be checked without DNA. The germline CDR1 and CDR2 sequences are SGDLS and YYNGEE. The CDR3 covers 15 residues. CDR3: CASSPGGSGKNIQYF.

The chain carries TRBV7-9 and TRBJ2-7. This CDR3 has 12 amino acids. Germline V gene sequence: CDR1 SEHNR, CDR2 FQNEAQ (reference sequence). CDR3 residues: CASSPSGWEQYF.

The chain combines TRBV29-1 with TRBJ1-2; as DNA is missing, the TRBD1 call by TCRdb cannot be tested. Per the germline V gene, CDR1 is SQVTM and CDR2 is ANQGSEA. This CDR3 has 13 amino acids. CDR3 loop: CSVEERGWYCYTF.

The CDR3 sequence is CASSPGLTGFNTGELFF. The rearrangement joins TRBV18 to TRBJ2-2; without DNA, the TCRdb call of TRBD1 cannot be checked. The V gene's germline CDR1 is KGHSH and CDR2 LQKENI. The CDR3 extends over 17 amino acids.

The chain recombines TRBV5-4 with TRBJ1-6. The CDR3 extends over 12 amino acids. In germline, CDR1 is SGHNT, CDR2 YYREEE (reference sequence). The CDR3 loop reads CASSQLNSPLHF.

The CDR3 reads CASSTRQGNVAVREKLFF. The gene calls are TRBV21-1 and TRBJ1-4; TCRdb's D call, TRBD1, is unchecked because there is no DNA. TRBV21-1 is labeled a pseudogene. The CDR3 runs 18 residues.

This chain uses TRBV6-5 with TRBJ2-1; the D gene TCRdb calls, TRBD1, cannot be checked with no DNA. The CDR3 length is 12 residues. Germline CDR1 and CDR2: MNHEY and SVGAGI. The CDR3 protein is CASTAGLGEQFF.

This sequence joins TRBV7-2 and TRBJ2-1; as DNA is missing, the TRBD1 call by TCRdb cannot be tested. This CDR3 is 14 amino acids long. Germline assignment: CDR1 SGHTA and CDR2 FQGNSA. Here the CDR3 reads CASSPEGPGDEQFF.

This chain's CDR3 is CASSLEDSLWYEQYF. The rearrangement links TRBV7-2 to TRBJ2-7; the TCRdb call, TRBD2, lacks DNA for checking. This CDR3 has 15 residues. CDR1 and CDR2 (germline): SGHTA, FQGNSA. Looking up the rest from reference TRBV7-2 and TRBJ2-7 gives the full variable domain: GAGVSQSPSNKVTEKGKDVELRCDPISGHTALYWYRQSLGQGLEFLIYFQGNSAPDKSGLPSDRFSAERTGGSVSTLTIQRTQQEDSAVYLCASSLEDSLWYEQYFGPGTRLTVT.

The rearrangement joins TRBV7-2 to TRBJ2-7; TCRdb indicates TRBD1, and absent DNA this call remains unverified. The CDR3 runs 15 residues. Per the germline V gene, CDR1 is SGHTA and CDR2 is FQGNSA. CDR3 region: CASSMGVVGAYEQYF.

CDR3 residues: CASSPNHAYEQYF. The rearrangement uses TRBV12-3 or TRBV12-4 and TRBJ2-7. The CDR3 consists of 13 residues.

CDR3 residues: CASSRGASGSDEQYF. The chain employs TRBV6-2 or TRBV6-3 and TRBJ2-7; TCRdb indicates TRBD2, and absent DNA this call remains unverified. The CDR3 is made up of 15 amino acids. In germline, CDR1 is MNHEY, CDR2 SVGEGT.

V gene TRBV7-9 combines with J gene TRBJ2-7; TCRdb returns TRBD1, unconfirmable since there is no DNA. CDR1 SEHNR and CDR2 FQNEAQ come from the germline V gene (reference sequence). This CDR3 contains 15 residues. This CDR3 is CASSPPLAELYEQYF.

The chain is built from TRBV7-2 and TRBJ2-2; absent DNA, TCRdb's TRBD1 call cannot be checked. Germline V gene data show CDR1 as SGHTA and CDR2 as FQGNSA. The CDR3 consists of 16 residues. The CDR3 reads CASSTSGTGGFGELFF.

V usage is TRBV12-5 and J usage is TRBJ2-7. The CDR3 runs to 13 residues. Germline-derived CDR1 and CDR2 are LGHNT and FRNRAP. The CDR3 protein is CASGLQRAYEQYF.

V gene TRBV29-1 combines with J gene TRBJ2-1; the TCRdb D gene call, TRBD1, has no DNA to confirm it. The CDR3 consists of 15 residues. The germline V gene encodes CDR1 SQVTM and CDR2 ANQGSEA. The CDR3 loop is CSVEDLRTGGHEQFF.

The gene calls are TRBV29-1 and TRBJ2-1; TCRdb designates TRBD2, a call that cannot be tested without DNA. The germline V gene encodes CDR1 SQVTM and CDR2 ANQGSEA. This CDR3 spans 16 amino acids. The CDR3 sequence is CSVEGGLAGGLNEQFF.

V and J are TRBV7-6 and TRBJ2-3; TCRdb's D call, TRBD1, is unchecked because there is no DNA. The CDR3 extends over 14 amino acids. CDR1 SGHVS and CDR2 FNYEAQ come from the germline V gene. CDR3 protein: CASALAGGTDTQYF.